The T cell receptor (beta chain) described here comes from a study of blood T cell repertoires in COVID-19. Background on the study: Collection of acute and convalescent COVID-19 samples took place in the United States, Italy and Spain.

The data were produced by immunoSEQ multiplex PCR, yet TCRdb's version contains in-frame clones alone and is incomplete. The sample records around 97,000 clones, 87% being singletons. Sequencing used peripheral blood. This clonotype was sampled from a human donor in a cohort sampled during active COVID-19.

This chain's CDR3 is CASSPRGGRDYNSPLHF. Here the CDR3 DNA reads TGTGCCAGTAGTCCTCGCGGTGGCAGGGATTATAATTCACCCCTCCACTTT. The genes are TRBV19 and TRBJ1-6, with D maybe TRBD1 (5 bases). The CDR3 covers 17 residues. Germline V gene data show CDR1 as LNHDA and CDR2 as SQIVND (reference sequence). Between the trimmed V and J ends, which lost 5 bases and 4 bases, there was a span of 18 bases.